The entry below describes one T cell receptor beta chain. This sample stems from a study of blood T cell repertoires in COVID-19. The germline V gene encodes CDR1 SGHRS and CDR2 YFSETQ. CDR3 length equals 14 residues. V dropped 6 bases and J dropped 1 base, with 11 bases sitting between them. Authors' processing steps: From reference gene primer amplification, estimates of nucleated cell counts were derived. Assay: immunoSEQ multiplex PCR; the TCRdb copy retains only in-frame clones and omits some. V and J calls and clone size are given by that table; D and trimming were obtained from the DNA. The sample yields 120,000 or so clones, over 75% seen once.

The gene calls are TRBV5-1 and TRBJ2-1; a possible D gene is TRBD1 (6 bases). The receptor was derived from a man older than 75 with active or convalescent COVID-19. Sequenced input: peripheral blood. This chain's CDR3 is CASNLQGSYNEQFF. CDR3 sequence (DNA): TGCGCCAGCAACCTACAGGGTTCCTACAATGAGCAGTTCTTC.